A single sample gave rise to the 32 T cell receptor beta chains below, sequenced in a study of T cells in Graves' hyperthyroidism and ophthalmopathy. Regions amplified from RNA transcripts were the TCR beta CDR3 regions. HTBI primers were the set used in a first-round RT-PCR of the TCR CDR3. Each CDR3 protein gets one entry after TCRdb re-called the multiplex PCR reads with MiXCR. This sample has about 480,000 distinct CDR3 sequences; approximately 14% occur once, and the top ten carry over 15%. Sequencing used blood. The receptors originated from a woman between 18 and 29 years old with Graves' hyperthyroidism.

This clonotype was detected ten times or more. The J gene is TRBJ2-5, the V gene TRBV18, with 12 bases identical to TRBD2. CDR1 is KGHSH and CDR2 is LQKENI in the germline V gene. The V gene end was trimmed by 5 bases and the J gene end by 8 bases; junction bases not matched to a gene: 9. This CDR3 has 15 residues. CDR3 region: CASSSLETSGSTQYF. The CDR3 DNA sequence: TGTGCCAGCTCATCATTAGAGACTAGCGGGAGCACCCAGTACTTC.

This clonotype was counted many times. This chain joins TRBV6-2 or TRBV6-3 and TRBJ2-7, with D tentatively TRBD2 (5 bases). The germline CDR1 and CDR2 sequences are MNHEY and SVGEGT. The ends were cut back, 2 bases at V and 7 bases at J, with 12 bases in the middle. The CDR3 is made up of 13 amino acids. In nucleotides, the CDR3 is TGTGCCAGCAGTTACGGGAGCGTGGGGGAGCAGTACTTC. Protein sequence: CASSYGSVGEQYF.

The chain links TRBV20-1 to TRBJ2-3, with D possibly matching TRBD1 (7 bases). Trimming stripped 8 bases from V and 3 bases from J, with 18 bases between. Germline assignment: CDR1 DFQATT and CDR2 SNEGSKA (reference sequence). This CDR3 comprises 14 residues. CDR3 in amino acids: CSTRQGGWTDTQYF. In nucleotides, the CDR3 is TGCAGTACCAGACAGGGAGGTTGGACAGATACGCAGTATTTT.

This clonotype has at least ten counts. This rearrangement joins TRBV7-3 to TRBJ1-2; no clear D gene. CDR1 and CDR2 (germline): SGHTA, FQGTGA. The CDR3 consists of 14 residues. V dropped 4 bases and J dropped 4 bases, with 13 bases sitting between them. DNA for the CDR3: TGTGCCAGCAGCTCCCAGGACCGGATCTATGGCTACACCTTC. It is translated as CASSSQDRIYGYTF.

This clonotype came up many times. The chain joins TRBV11-2 to TRBJ1-6, with 9 nucleotides matching TRBD1. J lost 6 bases, V lost 7 bases, and 4 bases had no gene match. The CDR3 spans 14 residues. Germline CDR1 SGHAT, CDR2 FQNNGV. The CDR3 bases are TGTGCCAGCAAGCAGGACAGGGGTAATTCACCCCTCCACTTT. This encodes CASKQDRGNSPLHF.

This clonotype was found many times. The chain couples TRBV11-2 to TRBJ2-1, with 9 bases aligning to TRBD2. The germline V gene has CDR1 SGHAT and CDR2 FQNNGV. The trim removed 3 bases at V and 5 bases at J, leaving 8 bases unmatched. The CDR3 is 16 residues long. The CDR3 nucleotides read TGTGCCAGCAGCTTCGCATGGCGGGAGGGCCACAATGAGCAGTTCTTC. Translated, it gives CASSFAWREGHNEQFF.

This clonotype was detected ten times or more. The chain recombines TRBV7-9 with TRBJ2-7, with D possibly TRBD2 on 6 matching bases. This CDR3 spans 16 amino acids. From germline, CDR1 is SEHNR and CDR2 FQNEAQ (reference sequence). V lost 2 bases and J 0 bases, leaving 14 bases between the germline ends. The CDR3 loop is CASSLYAGYDSYEQYF. In DNA form, the CDR3 reads TGTGCCAGCAGCTTATATGCGGGATATGACTCCTACGAGCAGTACTTC.

There are many counts of this clonotype. The V call is TRBV12-3 or TRBV12-4, the J call TRBJ1-6, with D uncertain. The CDR3 extends over 13 amino acids. The V and J ends lost 4 bases and 6 bases respectively, with 7 bases between them. The CDR3 region is CASSSRGNSPLHF. The CDR3 DNA is TGTGCCAGCAGTTCCCGGGGTAATTCACCCCTCCACTTT.

This clonotype was detected ten times or more. The genes are TRBV6-1 and TRBJ2-1; 7 bases align to TRBD2. This CDR3 comprises 17 residues. With V trimmed by 5 bases and J by 3 bases, 13 bases remained unmatched. Per germline, CDR1 MNHNS and CDR2 SASEGT. CDR3 sequence (DNA): TGTGCCAGCAGTCCCACCGACCAAGCGGGGTACTACAATGAGCAGTTCTTC. Translating gives CASSPTDQAGYYNEQFF.

This clonotype came up many times. The chain carries TRBV29-1 and TRBJ1-2, with D possibly being TRBD1 (5 bases). Trimming took off 3 bases at V and 4 bases at J, with 15 bases between the two ends. Germline values: CDR1 SQVTM, CDR2 ANQGSEA. This CDR3 has 14 amino acids. In DNA form, the CDR3 reads TGCAGCGTTGACTCGCGGCAGGGAGGCTATGGCTACACCTTC. It codes for CSVDSRQGGYGYTF.

Comments on this clonotype: The junction shows a germline mismatch at one end, possibly a read error. The chain couples TRBV9 to TRBJ2-5, with D perhaps TRBD2 (6 bases). The V gene's germline CDR1 is SGDLS and CDR2 YYNGEE. The CDR3 is 15 residues long. The DNA of the CDR3 is TGTGCCAGCAGCTCTCCCCTGGAGTCTCCCGGAGGGGAGGACTTC. Translated: CASSSPLESPGGEDF.

This clonotype was seen many times. This chain connects TRBV18 to TRBJ2-5; no definite D call. The CDR3 has 12 amino acids. Trimming removed 3 bases from V and 5 bases from J, with 7 bases in between. The V gene's germline CDR1 is KGHSH and CDR2 LQKENI. In DNA form, the CDR3 reads TGTGCCAGCTCACCTATAGACGAGACCCAGTACTTC. It encodes CASSPIDETQYF.

This clonotype was detected many times. The chain is built from TRBV18 and TRBJ2-2; the D is unclear. V dropped 2 bases and J dropped 2 bases, with 9 bases sitting between them. Germline CDR1 is KGHSH and CDR2 is LQKENI. The CDR3 covers 15 residues. The CDR3, as DNA: TGTGCCAGCTCACCAGGCGACGAAAACACCGGGGAGCTGTTTTTT. This sequence encodes CASSPGDENTGELFF. Looking up the rest from reference TRBV18 and TRBJ2-2 gives the full variable domain: NAGVMQNPRHLVRRRGQEARLRCSPMKGHSHVYWYRQLPEEGLKFMVYLQKENIIDESGMPKERFSAEFPKEGPSILRIQQVVRGDSAAYFCASSPGDENTGELFFGEGSRLTVL.

This clonotype was detected only a few times. The chain is built from TRBV7-7 and TRBJ2-1; no clear D gene. Germline V lookup: CDR1 SSHAT, CDR2 FNYEAQ (reference sequence). The CDR3 is made up of 13 amino acids. Deletions cut 0 bases from V and 8 bases from J, with 8 bases between. DNA of the CDR3: TGTGCCAGCAGCTTAGCCCAGGCCTATGAGCAGTTCTTC. Its translation: CASSLAQAYEQFF.

This clonotype was counted between two and nine times. V is TRBV9 and J is TRBJ2-3; possible D gene TRBD1, 6 bases. The CDR3 is 12 residues long. The germline CDR1 and CDR2 sequences are SGDLS and YYNGEE. CDR3 DNA sequence: TGTGCATCTCAGGGGCCCTCAGATACGCAGTATTTT. Translation: CASQGPSDTQYF.

This clonotype was observed at least ten times. This rearrangement joins TRBV12-3 or TRBV12-4 to TRBJ2-2; a weak D match, TRBD1 (5 bases). Trimming took off 7 bases at V and 4 bases at J, with 13 bases between the two ends. The CDR3 covers 14 residues. This chain's CDR3 is CASTLQATTGELFF. CDR3 nucleotide sequence: TGTGCCAGCACCCTACAGGCGACCACCGGGGAGCTGTTTTTT.

V is TRBV5-6 and J is TRBJ2-7; D gene uncertain. This CDR3 spans 16 amino acids. V dropped 2 bases and J dropped 6 bases, with 21 bases sitting between them. Germline V gives CDR1 SGHDT, CDR2 YYEEEE. CDR3 region: CASSFWAGNGVSEQYF. The CDR3 nucleotides are TGTGCCAGCAGCTTTTGGGCCGGAAATGGGGTGAGCGAGCAGTACTTC.

There are many counts of this clonotype. The J gene is TRBJ1-5, the V gene TRBV6-1, with TRBD1 as a possible D gene (6 bases). CDR1 is MNHNS, CDR2 SASEGT, per germline. The V gene lost 6 bases and the J gene lost 3 bases, with 12 bases spanning the gap. The CDR3 totals 14 residues. The CDR3 bases are TGTGCCAGCAGACAGGGACAAGTCAATCAGCCCCAGCATTTT. Residues: CASRQGQVNQPQHF.

This clonotype was counted a few times. A much more abundant neighbour one base away suggests this may be a read error. This rearrangement joins TRBV18 to TRBJ2-5; a possible D gene is TRBD2 (5 bases). The CDR3 loop spans 11 amino acids. Germline CDR1 and CDR2: KGHSH and LQKENI. V lost 2 bases to trimming and J lost 11 bases, with 9 bases between them. In DNA, the CDR3 is TGTGCCAGCTCACCAATGGAGGCTCAGTACTTC. It is translated as CASSPMEAQYF.

This chain connects TRBV15 to TRBJ1-5, with D tentatively TRBD1 (6 bases). Trimming shortened V by 2 bases and J by 7 bases, and 15 bases separated the two germline ends. CDR3 length: 15 amino acids. Germline-derived CDR1 and CDR2 are LNHNV and YYDKDF (reference sequence). In nucleotides, the CDR3 is TGTGCCACCAGCAGAAAACAGGGTGTAGTGCAGCCCCAGCATTTT. This gives the protein CATSRKQGVVQPQHF.

This clonotype was seen ten or more times. V is TRBV2 and J is TRBJ2-3, with 7 positions matching TRBD2. The trim removed 9 bases at V and 0 bases at J, leaving 9 bases unmatched. The CDR3 spans 15 residues. Germline V gene data show CDR1 as SNHLY and CDR2 as FYNNEI. In nucleotides, the CDR3 is TGTGCCAGGGGGGAGATAGCGGGTAGCACAGATACGCAGTATTTT. Its protein product is CARGEIAGSTDTQYF.

This clonotype occurred many times. The rearrangement joins TRBV13 to TRBJ1-2; TRBD1 matches at 9 bases. This CDR3 comprises 16 residues. The germline V gene encodes CDR1 PRHDT and CDR2 FYEKMQ (reference sequence). Losses at the gene ends were 1 base for V and 3 bases for J; bases not matched to a gene: 6. Written as DNA, the CDR3 is TGTGCCAGCAGCTTAGCCAGACAGGGGGGCTACTATGGCTACACCTTC. As protein: CASSLARQGGYYGYTF.

This clonotype appeared many times. The rearrangement joins TRBV19 to TRBJ2-7; 9 bases line up with TRBD1. The CDR3 spans 15 residues. CDR1 and CDR2 from the germline V gene are LNHDA and SQIVND (reference sequence). The trim removed 5 bases at V and 5 bases at J, leaving 10 bases unmatched. The CDR3 coding sequence is TGTGCCAGTAGTTCCCCCGGGACAGGGTACCACGAGCAGTACTTC. Protein: CASSSPGTGYHEQYF.

This clonotype has ten or more counts. As DNA, the CDR3 is TGCAGCGTTGGACTAGCGGGAAACACCGGGGAGCTGTTTTTT. The encoded protein is CSVGLAGNTGELFF. The rearrangement joins TRBV29-1 to TRBJ2-2; 11 nucleotides align to TRBD2. CDR1 and CDR2 (germline): SQVTM, ANQGSEA. The CDR3 loop spans 14 amino acids. V was pared by 4 bases and J by 2 bases, with 0 bases of the junction left unmatched.

This clonotype occurred many times. The chain is built from TRBV19 and TRBJ1-2, with a weak D call TRBD1 (5 bases). V was clipped by 3 bases and J by 3 bases, with 11 bases between them. This CDR3 has 14 residues. Germline assignment: CDR1 LNHDA and CDR2 SQIVND (reference sequence). The CDR3 spells CASSMGLLDYGYTF. The CDR3 DNA sequence: TGTGCCAGTAGTATGGGACTGCTGGACTATGGCTACACCTTC.

The gene calls are TRBV7-9 and TRBJ2-1; D may be TRBD2 (6 bases). The germline V and J ends were trimmed by 2 bases and 9 bases, with 11 bases remaining between them. This CDR3 comprises 13 residues. Germline V gene lookup returns CDR1 SEHNR and CDR2 FQNEAQ (reference sequence). The CDR3 coding sequence is TGTGCCAGCAGCTTAACAAGGGACTCTGAGCAGTTCTTC. As protein: CASSLTRDSEQFF. The full variable domain, in which reference TRBV7-9 and TRBJ2-1 provide the parts outside the CDR3, is DTGVSQNPRHKITKRGQNVTFRCDPISEHNRLYWYRQTLGQGPEFLTYFQNEAQLEKSRLLSDRFSAERPKGSFSTLEIQRTEQGDSAMYLCASSLTRDSEQFFGPGTRLTVL.

V gene TRBV4-1 combines with J gene TRBJ2-4; 12 positions agree with TRBD1. J was trimmed by 2 bases and V by 8 bases; bases with no gene match: 7. Germline CDR1 and CDR2: MGHRA and YSYEKL. This CDR3 comprises 16 residues. The DNA of the CDR3 is TGCGCCAGCCTCGGGGACAGGGGGCAAACCAAAAACATTCAGTACTTC. Translation: CASLGDRGQTKNIQYF.

Details on this clonotype: This may come from a read error, since a much larger clone is one base off. This chain connects TRBV15 to TRBJ1-5; possible D gene TRBD1, 6 bases. CDR1 LNHNV and CDR2 YYDKDF come from the germline V gene (reference sequence). The CDR3 sequence is 14 residues long. Trimming took off 6 bases at V and 4 bases at J, with 13 bases between the two ends. CDR3 coding DNA: TGTGCCACCAGGGGGGGGCGTCTTAATCAGCCCCAGCATTTT. Translation gives CATRGGRLNQPQHF. Based on the CDR3 plus reference TRBV15 and TRBJ1-5, the full variable domain is DAMVIQNPRYQVTQFGKPVTLSCSQTLNHNVMYWYQQKSSQAPKLLFHYYDKDFNNEADTPDNFQSRRPNTSFCFLDIRSPGLGDTAMYLCATRGGRLNQPQHFGDGTRLSIL.

Details on this clonotype: One junction end does not reproduce the germline sequence, and a read error may be involved. This chain joins TRBV6-1 and TRBJ2-3; D is possibly TRBD2 (5 bases). The germline V gene has CDR1 MNHNS and CDR2 SASEGT. CDR3 length: 14 residues. CDR3 region: CASRSGASTDMQYF. The CDR3 DNA reads as TGTGCCAGCAGGAGCGGAGCCAGCACAGATATGCAGTATTTT.

The sample holds many counts of this clonotype. The V gene is TRBV11-3, the J gene TRBJ2-7, with D perhaps matching TRBD1 or TRBD2 (5 bases each). The V and J ends lost 2 bases and 1 base respectively, with 18 bases between them. Germline CDR1 reads SGHNT; CDR2 reads YENEEA. The CDR3 sequence is 17 residues long. The DNA of the CDR3 is TGTGCCAGCAGCTTAATGCTCGGGGCAGGGATTTCCTACGAGCAGTACTTC. Translating it yields CASSLMLGAGISYEQYF.

This clonotype showed up just a few times. The CDR3: CAISESGTGGPETQYF. In DNA, the CDR3 is TGTGCCATCAGTGAGTCAGGGACAGGGGGCCCTGAGACCCAGTACTTC. V is TRBV10-3 and J is TRBJ2-5; 12 bases fit TRBD1. Trimming cost V 0 bases and J 5 bases; bases outside gene matches: 4. Germline CDR1 is ENHRY and CDR2 is SYGVKD. The CDR3 length is 16 residues.

This clonotype occurred a few times. The gene calls are TRBV6-2 or TRBV6-3 and TRBJ2-1; D not certain. The germline CDR1 and CDR2 sequences are MNHEY and SVGEGT. This CDR3 is 13 amino acids long. With 11 bases removed from V and 10 bases from J, the gap between germline ends came to 21 bases. In nucleotides, the CDR3 is TGTGCCCCCCTTGGTGTCCCACCGTACGAGCAGTTCTTC. Encoded protein: CAPLGVPPYEQFF.